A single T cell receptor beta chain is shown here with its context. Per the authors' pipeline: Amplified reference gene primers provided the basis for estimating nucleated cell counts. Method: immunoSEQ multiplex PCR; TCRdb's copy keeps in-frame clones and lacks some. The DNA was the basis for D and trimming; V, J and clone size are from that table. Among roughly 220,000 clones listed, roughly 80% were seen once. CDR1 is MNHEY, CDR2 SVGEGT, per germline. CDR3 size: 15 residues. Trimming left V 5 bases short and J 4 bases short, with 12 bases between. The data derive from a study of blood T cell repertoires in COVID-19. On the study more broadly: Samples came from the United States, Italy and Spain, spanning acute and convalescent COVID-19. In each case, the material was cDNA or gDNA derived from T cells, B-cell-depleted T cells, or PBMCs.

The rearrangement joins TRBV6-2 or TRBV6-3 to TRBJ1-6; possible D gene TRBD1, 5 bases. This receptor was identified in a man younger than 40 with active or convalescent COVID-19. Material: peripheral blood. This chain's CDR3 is CASSRPGLYNSPLHF. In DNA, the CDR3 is TGTGCCAGCAGTCGACCGGGACTGTATAATTCACCCCTCCACTTT.